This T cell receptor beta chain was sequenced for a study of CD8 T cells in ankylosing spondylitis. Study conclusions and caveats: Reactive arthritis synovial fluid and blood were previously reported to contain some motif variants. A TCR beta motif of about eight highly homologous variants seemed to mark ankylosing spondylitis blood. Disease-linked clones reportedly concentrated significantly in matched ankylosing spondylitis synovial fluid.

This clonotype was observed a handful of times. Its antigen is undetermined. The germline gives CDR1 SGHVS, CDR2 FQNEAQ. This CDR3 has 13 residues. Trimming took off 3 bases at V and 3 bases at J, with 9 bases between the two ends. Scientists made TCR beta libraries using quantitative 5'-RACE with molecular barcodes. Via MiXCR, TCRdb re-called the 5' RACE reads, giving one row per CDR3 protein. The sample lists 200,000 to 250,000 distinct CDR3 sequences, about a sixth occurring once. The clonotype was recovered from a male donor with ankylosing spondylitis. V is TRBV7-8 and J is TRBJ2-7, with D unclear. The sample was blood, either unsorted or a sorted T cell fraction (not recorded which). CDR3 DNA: TGTGCCAGCAGCTTCGATCTGGGCTACGAGCAGTACTTC. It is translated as CASSFDLGYEQYF.